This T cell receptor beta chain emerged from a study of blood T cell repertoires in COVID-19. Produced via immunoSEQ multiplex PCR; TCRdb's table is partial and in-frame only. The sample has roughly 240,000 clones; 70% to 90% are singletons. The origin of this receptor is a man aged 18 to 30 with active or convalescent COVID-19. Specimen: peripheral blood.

The CDR3 reads CASSLGGDSPLHF. DNA of the CDR3: TGTGCCAGCAGCCTCGGGGGGGATTCACCCCTCCACTTT. The V gene is TRBV12-3 or TRBV12-4, the J gene TRBJ1-6; maybe TRBD1 (5 bases). The CDR3 contains 13 residues. Trimming shortened V by 6 bases and J by 8 bases, and 11 bases separated the two germline ends.